These T cell receptor beta chains were read from a single sample in a study of brain T cells in children with intractable seizures. The table came from immunoSEQ multiplex PCR; TCRdb's copy has only in-frame clones and leaves some out. The sample lists 300,000 to 400,000 clones, 93% seen once, with about 5.8% in the top ten. The sample consisted of peripheral blood, taken about 5 months after surgery. These receptors were obtained from a boy under three years old with tuberous sclerosis and intractable seizures. The CDR3 runs from the conserved cysteine through the conserved F or W. The D gene is left open where the match is weak. For some rows the clone size is stated as once, few or many, or as a class when expanded; others skip it.

clone size | J gene | V gene | D gene | CDR3 protein
NA | TRBJ2-3 | TRBV3-1/TRBV3-2 | TRBD2 | CASSQTSGRAVADTQYF
NA | TRBJ2-1 | TRBV18 | TRBD2 | CASSPQPTSGSSYNEQFF
NA | TRBJ2-7 | TRBV10-3 | TRBD1 | CAIRGDRAYEQYF
NA | TRBJ2-2 | TRBV4-2 | TRBD1 | CASSPTLLGQGHTGELFF
NA | TRBJ1-2 | TRBV2 | NA | CATLRDPANYGYTF
NA | TRBJ2-1 | TRBV7-2 | NA | CASSFEAGARDEQFF
NA | TRBJ2-7 | TRBV6-1 | NA | CASSELGRNYEQYF
NA | TRBJ1-2 | TRBV7-9 | NA | CASSLSRGGYTF
NA | TRBJ2-3 | TRBV30 | TRBD1 | CASDAGQGSTDTQYF
NA | TRBJ2-1 | TRBV6-5 | TRBD1 | CASDSGTGLYNEQFF
NA | TRBJ2-5 | TRBV28 | TRBD1 | CASSTQGTGETQYF
once | TRBJ2-1 | TRBV12-5 | TRBD2 | CASGKREGGYEQFF
NA | TRBJ2-2 | TRBV7-3 | TRBD1 | CASLLSSMAGGGELFF
NA | TRBJ1-1 | TRBV28 | NA | CASSLIGPMNTEAFF
NA | TRBJ2-7 | TRBV5-1 | TRBD2 | CASSLESGSLYEQYF
NA | TRBJ1-2 | TRBV6-6 | TRBD1 | CASSYPTGFNYGYTF
NA | TRBJ2-7 | TRBV28 | NA | CASSSRDYEQYF
NA | TRBJ1-2 | TRBV5-1 | TRBD1 | CASSLVSTGGGNGYTF
NA | TRBJ2-6 | TRBV10-3 | TRBD1 | CAISDSQGGPGANVLTF
NA | TRBJ2-7 | TRBV28 | NA | CASSLWGSYEQYF
NA | TRBJ2-7 | TRBV27 | NA | CASSLGGGAPYEQYF
NA | TRBJ2-7 | TRBV30 | NA | CAWGRGNYEQYF
NA | TRBJ1-5 | TRBV3-1/TRBV3-2 | NA | CASRPELYSNQPQHF
NA | TRBJ1-4 | TRBV5-1 | NA | CASSLDRQSANEKLFF
NA | TRBJ2-1 | TRBV7-3 | NA | CASSLFIGDNEQFF
NA | TRBJ1-5 | TRBV30 | NA | CAWSVGQPQHF
once | TRBJ2-1 | TRBV24-1 | NA | CATSDLGGNEQFF
once | TRBJ2-1 | TRBV9 | NA | CASSVGRAWDEQFF
NA | TRBJ1-2 | TRBV11-2 | TRBD1 | CASSLSGGYGYTF
few | TRBJ1-5 | TRBV2 | TRBD1 | CASSVDRGYQPQHF
NA | TRBJ1-5 | TRBV24-1 | NA | CATSGQTGRSRPQHF
NA | TRBJ1-6 | TRBV6-5 | NA | CASSYRTGSNSPLHF
NA | TRBJ2-2 | TRBV11-2 | TRBD1 | CASTRSLTGTGGFGELFF
few | TRBJ1-5 | TRBV19 | NA | CASSDPDSGQPQHF
once | TRBJ1-1 | TRBV5-1 | NA | CASSLVPGLDTEAFF
NA | TRBJ1-1 | TRBV5-4 | NA | CASSPGGGRGRDLAEAFF
NA | TRBJ2-2 | TRBV10-3 | NA | CAAGGNTGELFF
NA | TRBJ2-1 | TRBV4-1 | NA | CASSPGGNYNEQFF
NA | TRBJ1-4 | TRBV19 | NA | CASVDGGNEKLFF
once | TRBJ2-7 | TRBV27 | NA | CASSLRDGSRHEQYF